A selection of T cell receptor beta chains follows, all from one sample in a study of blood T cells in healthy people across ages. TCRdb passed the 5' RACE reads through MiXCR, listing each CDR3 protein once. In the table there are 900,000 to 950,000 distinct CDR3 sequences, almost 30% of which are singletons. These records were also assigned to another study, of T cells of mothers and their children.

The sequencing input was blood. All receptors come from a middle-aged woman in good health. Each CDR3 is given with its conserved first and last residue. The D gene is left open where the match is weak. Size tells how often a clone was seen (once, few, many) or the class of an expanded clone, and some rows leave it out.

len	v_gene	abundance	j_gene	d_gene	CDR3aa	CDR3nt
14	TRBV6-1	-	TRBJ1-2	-	CASLTAPPSYGYTF	TGTGCCAGCTTGACAGCTCCACCGTCCTATGGCTACACCTTC
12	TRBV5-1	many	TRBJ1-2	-	CASSLEGYGYTF	TGTGCCAGCAGTTTAGAAGGCTATGGCTACACCTTC
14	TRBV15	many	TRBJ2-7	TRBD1	CATATGGASYEQYF	TGTGCCACAGCGACAGGGGGGGCCTCCTACGAGCAGTACTTC
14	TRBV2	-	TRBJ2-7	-	CASSETRAAYEQYF	TGTGCCAGCAGTGAGACCAGGGCGGCGTACGAGCAGTACTTC
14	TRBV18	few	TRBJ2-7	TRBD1	CASSPGQDFYEQYF	TGTGCCAGCTCACCGGGACAGGACTTCTACGAGCAGTACTTC
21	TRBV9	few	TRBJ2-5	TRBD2	CASSASPRAGGRAVLQETQYF	TGTGCCAGCAGCGCCAGCCCCAGAGCGGGGGGCCGGGCGGTCCTCCAAGAGACCCAGTACTTC
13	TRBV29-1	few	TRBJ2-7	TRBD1	CSVVRQGAREQYF	TGCAGCGTAGTAAGACAGGGGGCGCGTGAGCAGTACTTC
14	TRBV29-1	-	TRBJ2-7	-	CSGGGGYSYNEQYF	TGCAGCGGCGGAGGGGGGTACTCCTACAATGAGCAGTACTTC
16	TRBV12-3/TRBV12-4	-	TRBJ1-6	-	CASRSGGSLDNSPLHF	TGTGCCAGCAGATCCGGGGGGTCTCTTGATAATTCACCCCTCCACTTT
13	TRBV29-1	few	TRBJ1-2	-	CSVLVGSSDGYTF	TGCAGCGTCCTCGTGGGGTCCTCAGATGGCTACACCTTC
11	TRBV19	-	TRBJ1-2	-	CASSIADGYTF	TGTGCCAGTAGTATAGCGGATGGCTACACCTTC
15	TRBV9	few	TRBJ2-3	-	CASSGLGAVTDTQYF	TGTGCCAGCAGCGGTCTGGGAGCGGTCACAGATACGCAGTATTTT
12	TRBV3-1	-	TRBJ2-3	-	CASSQDGPTQYF	TGTGCCAGCAGCCAAGATGGCCCTACGCAGTATTTT
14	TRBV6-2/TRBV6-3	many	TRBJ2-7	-	CASSPGRASYEQYF	TGTGCCAGCAGTCCCGGCAGAGCCTCGTACGAGCAGTACTTC
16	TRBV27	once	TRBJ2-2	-	CASSLSYGSSTGELFF	TGTGCCAGCAGTTTATCATACGGTTCGAGTACCGGGGAGCTGTTTTTT
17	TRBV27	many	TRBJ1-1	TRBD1	CASSDLPPGQGNTEAFF	TGTGCCAGCAGTGACTTACCTCCGGGACAGGGTAACACTGAAGCTTTCTTT
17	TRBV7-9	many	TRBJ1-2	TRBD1	CASSSRDSYAKNYGYTF	TGTGCCAGCAGCTCCCGGGACAGCTACGCAAAAAACTATGGCTACACCTTC
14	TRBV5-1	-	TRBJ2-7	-	CASSASGPYNEQYF	TGCGCCAGCAGCGCCTCGGGCCCCTACAATGAGCAGTACTTC
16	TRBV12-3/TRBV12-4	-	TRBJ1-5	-	CAKTEGSGNSNQPQHF	TGTGCCAAAACAGAAGGGTCGGGGAATAGCAATCAGCCCCAGCATTTT
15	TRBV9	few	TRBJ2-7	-	CASSVGGGARNEQYF	TGTGCCAGCAGCGTAGGTGGGGGGGCCCGCAATGAGCAGTACTTC
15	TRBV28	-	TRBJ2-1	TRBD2	CASSSGTSGPNEQFF	TGTGCCAGCAGTTCCGGGACTAGCGGGCCTAATGAGCAGTTCTTC
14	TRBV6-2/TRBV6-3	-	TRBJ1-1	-	CASTYLSGNTEAFF	TGTGCCAGCACCTACCTGTCTGGGAACACTGAAGCTTTCTTT